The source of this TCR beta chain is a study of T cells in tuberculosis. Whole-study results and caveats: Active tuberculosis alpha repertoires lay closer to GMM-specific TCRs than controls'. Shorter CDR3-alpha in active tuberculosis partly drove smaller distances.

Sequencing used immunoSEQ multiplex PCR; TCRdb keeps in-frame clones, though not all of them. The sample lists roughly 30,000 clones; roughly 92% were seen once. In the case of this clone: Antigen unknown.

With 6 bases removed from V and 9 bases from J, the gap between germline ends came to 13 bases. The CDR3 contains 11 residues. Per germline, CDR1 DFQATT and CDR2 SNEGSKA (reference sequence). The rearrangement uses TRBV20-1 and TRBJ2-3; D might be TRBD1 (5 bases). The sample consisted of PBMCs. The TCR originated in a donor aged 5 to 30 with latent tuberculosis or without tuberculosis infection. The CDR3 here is CSASPAGTQYF. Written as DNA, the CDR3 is TGCAGTGCCAGCCCAGCAGGGACGCAGTATTTT.